The rows below give T cell receptor beta chains drawn from one sample of a study of identical twins. TCRdb re-analysed the 5' RACE reads in MiXCR, keeping a single row per CDR3 protein. Counted here are approximately 240,000 distinct CDR3 sequences, over 12% occurring once; the ten biggest clones make up around 9.5%. Sequencing was done on a sample of memory (CD45RO+) T cells sorted from blood. The receptors here all came from a woman under 30 in good health. CDR3s include the opening cysteine and the closing phenylalanine or tryptophan. The D gene is left open where the match is weak. The size entry is marked missing in some rows and otherwise reads once, few, many or a size class.

abundance: many
v_gene: TRBV12-5
d_gene: TRBD2
j_gene: TRBJ2-1
CDR3nt: TGTGCTAGTGCCTCTATAGCGGGAGAGGTCGGTGAGCAGTTCTTC
CDR3aa: CASASIAGEVGEQFF

abundance: NA
v_gene: TRBV16
d_gene: NA
j_gene: TRBJ1-3
CDR3nt: TGTGCCAGCAGACCCGGACAGCACTCTGGAAACACCATATATTTT
CDR3aa: CASRPGQHSGNTIYF

abundance: few
v_gene: TRBV7-3
d_gene: TRBD2
j_gene: TRBJ2-3
CDR3nt: TGTGCCAGCAGCTTAAAGTTTAGCGGGGGGGCCGCTATCCCGGATACGCAGTATTTT
CDR3aa: CASSLKFSGGAAIPDTQYF

abundance: many
v_gene: TRBV11-2
d_gene: NA
j_gene: TRBJ2-5
CDR3nt: TGTGCCAGCAGCTTATTATTAGGGCCAATGGAGACCCAGTACTTC
CDR3aa: CASSLLLGPMETQYF

abundance: NA
v_gene: TRBV20-1
d_gene: TRBD2
j_gene: TRBJ2-3
CDR3nt: TGCAGTGCTAGTCCCCGCGGCGGGAGAGTAGATACGCAGTATTTT
CDR3aa: CSASPRGGRVDTQYF

abundance: few
v_gene: TRBV12-3/TRBV12-4
d_gene: TRBD1
j_gene: TRBJ1-2
CDR3nt: TGTGCCAGCAGTTTATACAGGGGCTCGCGATATGGCTACACCTTC
CDR3aa: CASSLYRGSRYGYTF

abundance: NA
v_gene: TRBV4-2
d_gene: NA
j_gene: TRBJ2-1
CDR3nt: TGTGCCAGCAGCCAAGCCCTCCGGTCCTCCCGTAATGAGCAGTTCTTC
CDR3aa: CASSQALRSSRNEQFF

abundance: NA
v_gene: TRBV4-2
d_gene: NA
j_gene: TRBJ2-1
CDR3nt: TGTGCCAGCAGCCAAGTCGACAGGTGGCATGAGCAGTTCTTC
CDR3aa: CASSQVDRWHEQFF

abundance: few
v_gene: TRBV20-1
d_gene: TRBD2
j_gene: TRBJ2-7
CDR3nt: TGCAGTGCTAGATATACGGGGAGGGGCTACGAGCAGTACTTC
CDR3aa: CSARYTGRGYEQYF

abundance: NA
v_gene: TRBV5-5
d_gene: NA
j_gene: TRBJ2-1
CDR3nt: TGTGCCAGCAGCTTAGGTCTCGGGGAATACAATGAGCAGTTCTTC
CDR3aa: CASSLGLGEYNEQFF

abundance: NA
v_gene: TRBV5-8
d_gene: NA
j_gene: TRBJ2-4
CDR3nt: TGTGCCAGCAGCTTGGAAAAGGGAGGCAAAAACATTCAGTACTTC
CDR3aa: CASSLEKGGKNIQYF

abundance: NA
v_gene: TRBV7-9
d_gene: TRBD1
j_gene: TRBJ2-7
CDR3nt: TGTGCCAGCAGCCGGGGGACAGGCTCCTACGAGCAGTACTTC
CDR3aa: CASSRGTGSYEQYF

abundance: few
v_gene: TRBV7-9
d_gene: NA
j_gene: TRBJ1-1
CDR3nt: TGTGCCAGCAGCTTAGCTGCAGAGAACACTGAAGCTTTCTTT
CDR3aa: CASSLAAENTEAFF

abundance: NA
v_gene: TRBV2
d_gene: TRBD1
j_gene: TRBJ2-2
CDR3nt: TGTGCCAGGGATAAAGAGACAGGGGCCGGGGAGCTGTTTTTT
CDR3aa: CARDKETGAGELFF

abundance: few
v_gene: TRBV5-1
d_gene: NA
j_gene: TRBJ2-7
CDR3nt: TGCGCCAGCAGCTCGGACGTAGGGGGATACTACGAGCAGTACTTC
CDR3aa: CASSSDVGGYYEQYF

abundance: once
v_gene: TRBV6-5
d_gene: NA
j_gene: TRBJ2-7
CDR3nt: TGTGCCAGCAGTTACTCCGGAGTACTGCGGCCTGACGAGCAGTACTTC
CDR3aa: CASSYSGVLRPDEQYF

abundance: NA
v_gene: TRBV7-2
d_gene: NA
j_gene: TRBJ1-6
CDR3nt: TGTGCCAGCAGCCCCGCGGGGGTCTATAATTCACCCCTCCACTTT
CDR3aa: CASSPAGVYNSPLHF

abundance: few
v_gene: TRBV5-1
d_gene: NA
j_gene: TRBJ2-3
CDR3nt: TGCGCCAGCAGCTCCGGGACTGGCGGTCTCCGCACAGATACGCAGTATTTT
CDR3aa: CASSSGTGGLRTDTQYF

abundance: few
v_gene: TRBV12-3/TRBV12-4
d_gene: NA
j_gene: TRBJ1-2
CDR3nt: TGTGCCAGCGCCGCGGGGGCATGGGACGGCTACACCTTC
CDR3aa: CASAAGAWDGYTF

abundance: few
v_gene: TRBV6-5
d_gene: NA
j_gene: TRBJ2-7
CDR3nt: TGTGCCAGCAGTTCGGGACCCAGGAGCTCCTACGAGCAGTACTTC
CDR3aa: CASSSGPRSSYEQYF

abundance: many
v_gene: TRBV2
d_gene: NA
j_gene: TRBJ2-5
CDR3nt: TGTGCCAGCAGTGAAAATATGGTCAGGCAAGAGACCCAGTACTTC
CDR3aa: CASSENMVRQETQYF

abundance: NA
v_gene: TRBV5-1
d_gene: NA
j_gene: TRBJ2-1
CDR3nt: TGCGCCAGCAGCTTGGGATGGGAGGACTACAATGAGCAGTTCTTC
CDR3aa: CASSLGWEDYNEQFF

abundance: few
v_gene: TRBV20-1
d_gene: TRBD1
j_gene: TRBJ2-7
CDR3nt: TGCAGTGCCGCACGGGACAGAAATCCCTACGAGCAGTACTTC
CDR3aa: CSAARDRNPYEQYF

abundance: many
v_gene: TRBV30
d_gene: TRBD1
j_gene: TRBJ2-5
CDR3nt: TGTGCCTGGAGTATGGACAGGGGGCTTGAGACCCAGTACTTC
CDR3aa: CAWSMDRGLETQYF

abundance: NA
v_gene: TRBV7-2
d_gene: NA
j_gene: TRBJ2-4
CDR3nt: TGTGCCAGCAGCCCACCAGGGTACATTCAGTACTTC
CDR3aa: CASSPPGYIQYF

abundance: NA
v_gene: TRBV6-4
d_gene: NA
j_gene: TRBJ2-2
CDR3nt: TGTGCCAGCAGTGGGAGTTGGGGGACCGGGGAGCTGTTTTTT
CDR3aa: CASSGSWGTGELFF

abundance: NA
v_gene: TRBV10-2
d_gene: NA
j_gene: TRBJ1-1
CDR3nt: TGCGCCAGCAGACACACTGAAGCTTTCTTT
CDR3aa: CASRHTEAFF

abundance: NA
v_gene: TRBV3-1
d_gene: TRBD1
j_gene: TRBJ2-1
CDR3nt: TGTGCCAGCAGCAAAGCGGGACAGGGGGTCAATGAGCAGTTCTTC
CDR3aa: CASSKAGQGVNEQFF

abundance: NA
v_gene: TRBV18
d_gene: NA
j_gene: TRBJ1-1
CDR3nt: TGTGCCAGCTCGCCCGGGTACAGGGCGAGGACTGAAGCTTTCTTT
CDR3aa: CASSPGYRARTEAFF

abundance: NA
v_gene: TRBV10-3
d_gene: NA
j_gene: TRBJ2-7
CDR3nt: TGTGCCACCTCCCTCCAGGGCGAGCAGTACTTC
CDR3aa: CATSLQGEQYF

abundance: many
v_gene: TRBV4-1
d_gene: TRBD1
j_gene: TRBJ2-1
CDR3nt: TGCGCCAGCAGCCAAGGGACAGGCTACAATGAGCAGTTCTTC
CDR3aa: CASSQGTGYNEQFF

abundance: many
v_gene: TRBV20-1
d_gene: NA
j_gene: TRBJ2-1
CDR3nt: TGCAGTGCTAGAGACCCAGTGGGGGTGTCGCGCTCCTACAATGAGCAGTTCTTC
CDR3aa: CSARDPVGVSRSYNEQFF

abundance: NA
v_gene: TRBV6-1
d_gene: NA
j_gene: TRBJ2-7
CDR3nt: TGTGCCAGCAGCCCTATTGCCTTTCCCTACGAGCAGTACTTC
CDR3aa: CASSPIAFPYEQYF

abundance: NA
v_gene: TRBV12-3/TRBV12-4
d_gene: TRBD1
j_gene: TRBJ2-7
CDR3nt: TGTGCCAGCAGGCTAGGAGTCGGGCAGGGGGTCGCGGAGCAGTACTTC
CDR3aa: CASRLGVGQGVAEQYF

abundance: few
v_gene: TRBV20-1
d_gene: NA
j_gene: TRBJ2-1
CDR3nt: TGCAGTGCTATTCAGGCACAGGGTCCTGGGCAGTTCTTC
CDR3aa: CSAIQAQGPGQFF

abundance: few
v_gene: TRBV11-2
d_gene: TRBD2
j_gene: TRBJ2-2
CDR3nt: TGTGCCAGCAGCGGTCGATTACGGCAGCGGGAGTTGGTCGGGGAGCTGTTTTTT
CDR3aa: CASSGRLRQRELVGELFF

abundance: few
v_gene: TRBV7-7
d_gene: TRBD2
j_gene: TRBJ2-2
CDR3nt: TGTGCTAGCAGCAGATACGGTTCTAGCGGGGGTTCAAACACCGGGGAGCTGTTTTTT
CDR3aa: CASSRYGSSGGSNTGELFF

abundance: few
v_gene: TRBV11-3
d_gene: NA
j_gene: TRBJ2-1
CDR3nt: TGTGCCAGCAGCTCCCCGTCACGGGTCGGTAGTGATGAGCAGTTCTTC
CDR3aa: CASSSPSRVGSDEQFF

abundance: few
v_gene: TRBV2
d_gene: TRBD2
j_gene: TRBJ2-1
CDR3nt: TGTGCCAGCGCTCGGACTAGCGGGAGTTCGGAGCAGTTCTTC
CDR3aa: CASARTSGSSEQFF

abundance: NA
v_gene: TRBV20-1
d_gene: TRBD1
j_gene: TRBJ2-2
CDR3nt: TGCAGTGCTAGAGGTCGCAGGGGGCAGCTCCTGAACACCGGGGAGCTGTTTTTT
CDR3aa: CSARGRRGQLLNTGELFF

abundance: NA
v_gene: TRBV6-5
d_gene: NA
j_gene: TRBJ2-3
CDR3nt: TGTGCCAGCAGTTCTCGGGACGGTGGAGTTGATACGCAGTATTTT
CDR3aa: CASSSRDGGVDTQYF

abundance: many
v_gene: TRBV20-1
d_gene: TRBD2
j_gene: TRBJ2-3
CDR3nt: TGCAGTGCAGGCGGGAGCTCTACAGATACGCAGTATTTT
CDR3aa: CSAGGSSTDTQYF

abundance: few
v_gene: TRBV12-5
d_gene: NA
j_gene: TRBJ2-3
CDR3nt: TGTGCTAGTGGTTTGCGTCTAGCATCAGATACGCAGTATTTT
CDR3aa: CASGLRLASDTQYF

abundance: few
v_gene: TRBV29-1
d_gene: TRBD1
j_gene: TRBJ2-7
CDR3nt: TGCAGCGTTGGGGACAGCCGAACAACCTACGAGCAGTACTTC
CDR3aa: CSVGDSRTTYEQYF

abundance: few
v_gene: TRBV3-1
d_gene: TRBD2
j_gene: TRBJ2-7
CDR3nt: TGTGCCAGCAGCCAAGGGGGGGGTTCTACCTACGAGCAGTACTTC
CDR3aa: CASSQGGGSTYEQYF

abundance: NA
v_gene: TRBV9
d_gene: TRBD2
j_gene: TRBJ2-3
CDR3nt: TGTGCCAGCAGCGTTGCAAGCGGGAGGGCAGATACGCAGTATTTT
CDR3aa: CASSVASGRADTQYF

abundance: NA
v_gene: TRBV4-3
d_gene: NA
j_gene: TRBJ2-7
CDR3nt: TGCGCCAGCAGCCCCAACGCGGGGCATGACTACGAGCAGTACTTC
CDR3aa: CASSPNAGHDYEQYF

abundance: few
v_gene: TRBV2
d_gene: NA
j_gene: TRBJ2-7
CDR3nt: TGTGCCAGCAGTGAACCTCGGTCATACGAGCAGTACTTC
CDR3aa: CASSEPRSYEQYF

abundance: few
v_gene: TRBV3-1
d_gene: NA
j_gene: TRBJ1-2
CDR3nt: TGTGCCAGCAGCCAAGAGAGCAGGGATGGCTACACCTTC
CDR3aa: CASSQESRDGYTF

abundance: NA
v_gene: TRBV20-1
d_gene: NA
j_gene: TRBJ1-4
CDR3nt: TGCAGTGCCTCGGACAGAGTTCGGGAAAAACTGTTTTTT
CDR3aa: CSASDRVREKLFF

abundance: many
v_gene: TRBV7-9
d_gene: NA
j_gene: TRBJ1-1
CDR3nt: TGTGCCAGCAGCTTATATGGGAACACTGAAGCTTTCTTT
CDR3aa: CASSLYGNTEAFF

abundance: NA
v_gene: TRBV18
d_gene: TRBD1
j_gene: TRBJ2-7
CDR3nt: TGTGCCAGCTCACCACCGAGGGGGCGAGGCTACGAGCAGTACTTC
CDR3aa: CASSPPRGRGYEQYF

abundance: NA
v_gene: TRBV5-1
d_gene: NA
j_gene: TRBJ2-7
CDR3nt: TGCGCCAGCAGCTTGGACGGGGGCGATTACGAGCAGTACTTC
CDR3aa: CASSLDGGDYEQYF

abundance: many
v_gene: TRBV5-5
d_gene: NA
j_gene: TRBJ1-3
CDR3nt: TGTGCCAGCAGCCTATATGGGGGAAACACCATATATTTT
CDR3aa: CASSLYGGNTIYF